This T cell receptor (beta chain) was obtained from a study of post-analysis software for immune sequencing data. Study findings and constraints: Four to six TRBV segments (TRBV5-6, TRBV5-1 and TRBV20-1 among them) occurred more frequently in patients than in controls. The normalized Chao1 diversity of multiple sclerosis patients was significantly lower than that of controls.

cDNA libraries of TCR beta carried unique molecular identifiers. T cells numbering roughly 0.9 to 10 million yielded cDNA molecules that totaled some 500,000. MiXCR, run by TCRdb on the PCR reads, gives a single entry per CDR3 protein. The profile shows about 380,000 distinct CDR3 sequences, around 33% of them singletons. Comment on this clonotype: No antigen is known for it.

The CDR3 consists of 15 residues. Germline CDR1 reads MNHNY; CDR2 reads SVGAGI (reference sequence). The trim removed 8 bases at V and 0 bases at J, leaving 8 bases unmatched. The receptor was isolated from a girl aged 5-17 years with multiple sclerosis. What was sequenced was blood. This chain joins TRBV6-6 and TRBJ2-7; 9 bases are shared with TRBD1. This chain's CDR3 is CASGLGQGGSYEQYF. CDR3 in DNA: TGTGCCAGCGGGTTGGGACAGGGTGGCTCCTACGAGCAGTACTTC.